One T cell receptor (beta chain) is described in this entry. Its target is unknown. TCRdb reprocessed the 5' RACE reads; each CDR3 protein has one entry and no DNA is given. The specimen's table records a few hundred thousand distinct CDR3 sequences. The sample belongs to a study of T cells expressing NK-cell markers. Background on the study: Investigators obtained TCR beta repertoires from sorted CD3+CD56+NKG2C+, CD3+CD56+NKG2C- and CD3+CD56-NKG2C+ T cells. General observations from the study: HCMV specificity of the expanded NKG2C+ T cell clones stayed unclear.

The CDR3 is 16 residues long. From germline, CDR1 is MNHEY and CDR2 SMNVEV (reference sequence). This TCR was recovered from a man aged 18-70 years in good health. This rearrangement joins TRBV27 to TRBJ2-5; without DNA, the TCRdb call of TRBD2 cannot be checked. The specimen was blood T cells: a sorted CD56 or NKG2C T cell subset, CD4+ or CD8+ T cells, or bulk PBMC T cells (not recorded which). The CDR3 sequence is CASTITGTSGQTTQYF.